The clone carrying this T cell receptor (beta chain) showed up many times. Antigen unknown. Amplification of TCR alpha and beta CDR3 regions from RNA used iRepertoire nested multiplex PCR. Input was roughly 85-450 ng of tissue mRNA or PBMC total RNA. TCRdb used MiXCR to reprocess the multiplex PCR reads, holding one entry per CDR3 protein. The repertoire holds approximately 190,000 distinct CDR3 sequences, roughly a third seen once, with around 21% in the top ten. CDR3 size: 15 residues. Germline CDR1 and CDR2: SEHNR and FQNEAQ (reference sequence). V was shortened by 6 bases and J by 3 bases, with 17 bases between the two germline ends. This specimen comes from a study of glioma-infiltrating T cells. Study conclusions and caveats: Non-neoplastic patients had below-expected tissue-blood divergence, while all gliomas exceeded expectation. Very few CDR3 sequences were shared between tissue and blood.

This clonotype was sampled from a human donor with low-grade glioma or glioblastoma, undergoing nonglioma brain surgery, or in good health (not recorded which). Sequenced sample: glioma tissue, nonneoplastic brain tissue, or PBMCs (not recorded which). The genes are TRBV7-9 and TRBJ2-5; tentatively, D is TRBD2 (5 bases). The CDR3 is CASSRLGDYEETQYF. As DNA, the CDR3 is TGTGCCAGCAGTCGCTTGGGAGACTATGAAGAGACCCAGTACTTC.